The rows below give T cell receptor beta chains drawn from one sample of a study of T cell changes during pregnancy in multiple sclerosis. Profiling relied on immunoSEQ multiplex PCR, and the TCRdb table lists in-frame clones only, not all of them. The table records tens of thousands of clones, more than 70% of them present only once. Here the sequenced sample was peripheral blood, taken in the first trimester of pregnancy. These receptors all come from a female donor in good health, enrolled as a control in a pregnancy study. The CDR3 runs from the conserved cysteine through the conserved F or W. D genes are given only for firm matches. Only part of the rows carry a size: once, few, many, or a class if the clone is expanded.

DNA: TGCGCCAGCAGCACCCGGACAGCTAATTCACCCCTCCACTTT
CDR3: CASSTRTANSPLHF
size: once
V: TRBV5-1
J: TRBJ1-6
D: NA

DNA: TGTGCCAGCAGCCCTCACATAAGAGGCTACACCTTC
CDR3: CASSPHIRGYTF
size: NA
V: TRBV7-9
J: TRBJ1-2
D: NA

DNA: TGTGCCAGCAGTTTAGGGCAGGGGGAGTTGAACACTGAAGCTTTCTTT
CDR3: CASSLGQGELNTEAFF
size: once
V: TRBV27
J: TRBJ1-1
D: TRBD1

DNA: TGTGCCACCAGCAGAGGTCACAGGGCTAATGAAAAACTGTTTTTT
CDR3: CATSRGHRANEKLFF
size: NA
V: TRBV15
J: TRBJ1-4
D: NA

DNA: TGTGCCAGCAGTTTATATGGCAGGGGAGACACTGAAGCTTTCTTT
CDR3: CASSLYGRGDTEAFF
size: NA
V: TRBV28
J: TRBJ1-1
D: NA

DNA: TGTGCCGCTGACAGGGGGCCAACAGATACGCAGTATTTT
CDR3: CAADRGPTDTQYF
size: NA
V: TRBV6-1
J: TRBJ2-3
D: TRBD1

DNA: TGCGCCAGCAGCTTGGGTGGGCCAGGGGGCGAGGAGACCCAGTACTTC
CDR3: CASSLGGPGGEETQYF
size: NA
V: TRBV5-1
J: TRBJ2-5
D: TRBD1

DNA: TGTGCCAGCAGCTTCGGACAGGGGCGGACTGAAGCTTTCTTT
CDR3: CASSFGQGRTEAFF
size: NA
V: TRBV7-2
J: TRBJ1-1
D: TRBD1

DNA: TGTGCCAGCAGCTTAGACAGGCTCAATCAGCCCCAGCATTTT
CDR3: CASSLDRLNQPQHF
size: once
V: TRBV7-8
J: TRBJ1-5
D: NA

DNA: TGTGCCAGCAGCTTAGGCCAGCGGGAGTACAATGAGCAGTTCTTC
CDR3: CASSLGQREYNEQFF
size: NA
V: TRBV11-2
J: TRBJ2-1
D: TRBD2

DNA: TGTGCCAGCAGCTCACAGGGGATTTCCACTGAAGCTTTCTTT
CDR3: CASSSQGISTEAFF
size: NA
V: TRBV7-8
J: TRBJ1-1
D: TRBD1

DNA: TGTGCCAGCAGCTCAAAGCCTCCAGCGCAGCAGTATTTT
CDR3: CASSSKPPAQQYF
size: NA
V: TRBV6-5
J: TRBJ2-3
D: NA

DNA: TGTGCCAGCAGTTTATATCAGCGCCCGAACACTGAAGCTTTCTTT
CDR3: CASSLYQRPNTEAFF
size: NA
V: TRBV27
J: TRBJ1-1
D: NA

DNA: TGTGCCAGCAGCCCAGGGCGGGAATCCCCCTATAGCAATCAGCCCCAGCATTTT
CDR3: CASSPGRESPYSNQPQHF
size: NA
V: TRBV5-5
J: TRBJ1-5
D: NA

DNA: TGCGCCAGCAGTCACCACCTTGACCGGGACAGCCAAGAGACCCAGTACTTC
CDR3: CASSHHLDRDSQETQYF
size: once
V: TRBV23-1
J: TRBJ2-5
D: TRBD1

DNA: TGTGCCAGCAGTGAAGTCGGGACAGGGAAAGAGACCCAGTACTTC
CDR3: CASSEVGTGKETQYF
size: NA
V: TRBV2
J: TRBJ2-5
D: TRBD1

DNA: TGTGCCAGCTCACCCCGGGAGGGCTCCTATAATTCACCCCTCCACTTT
CDR3: CASSPREGSYNSPLHF
size: NA
V: TRBV18
J: TRBJ1-6
D: NA

DNA: TGCAGCGTTGAGGAGCGGCGCTACAATGAGCAGTTCTTC
CDR3: CSVEERRYNEQFF
size: once
V: TRBV29-1
J: TRBJ2-1
D: NA

DNA: TGCGCCAGCAGCCCGACGGCGGAGAACACCATATATTTT
CDR3: CASSPTAENTIYF
size: NA
V: TRBV4-3
J: TRBJ1-3
D: NA

DNA: TGTGCCAGCAGCAGGAGTCGGGAAGCTTTCTTT
CDR3: CASSRSREAFF
size: large
V: TRBV7-9
J: TRBJ1-1
D: NA

DNA: TGTGCCAGCAGCAAAGATGGCAGGCCGGGGGAGACCCAGTACTTC
CDR3: CASSKDGRPGETQYF
size: NA
V: TRBV21-1
J: TRBJ2-5
D: NA

DNA: TGTGCCAGTAGTGCCTTGTCTCAGGGGGGCTACACCTTC
CDR3: CASSALSQGGYTF
size: NA
V: TRBV19
J: TRBJ1-2
D: NA

DNA: TGTGCCAGCAGCCCTGCCCCATTAGTGAACACTGAAGCTTTCTTT
CDR3: CASSPAPLVNTEAFF
size: NA
V: TRBV27
J: TRBJ1-1
D: NA

DNA: TGCGCCAGCAGCTTGGCCGGGGGTACGAGCAATCAGCCCCAGCATTTT
CDR3: CASSLAGGTSNQPQHF
size: NA
V: TRBV5-1
J: TRBJ1-5
D: NA

DNA: TGTGCCATCGGCTCAGAGGGATTGAACACTGAAGCTTTCTTT
CDR3: CAIGSEGLNTEAFF
size: NA
V: TRBV10-3
J: TRBJ1-1
D: NA

DNA: TGTGCCAGCAGCCCCAACGCGGGGGCGAATCAGCCCCAGCATTTT
CDR3: CASSPNAGANQPQHF
size: NA
V: TRBV11-2
J: TRBJ1-5
D: NA

DNA: TGCGCCAGCAGCTCGGTTGGACGGGGAGCTAACTATGGCTACACCTTC
CDR3: CASSSVGRGANYGYTF
size: once
V: TRBV5-1
J: TRBJ1-2
D: NA

DNA: TGTGCCAGCAGCGTAGGGGGACAGCTCACAGATACGCAGTATTTT
CDR3: CASSVGGQLTDTQYF
size: NA
V: TRBV9
J: TRBJ2-3
D: TRBD1

DNA: TGTGCCTGGAGTGACGGGAGAAACGTTTACGAGCAGTACTTC
CDR3: CAWSDGRNVYEQYF
size: NA
V: TRBV30
J: TRBJ2-7
D: NA

DNA: TGTGCCACCAGGGGGCTTCCTAATGAAAAACTGTTTTTT
CDR3: CATRGLPNEKLFF
size: NA
V: TRBV10-3
J: TRBJ1-4
D: TRBD1

DNA: TGCGCCAGCAGCTCTCTAAATCCAAACTACGAGCAGTACTTC
CDR3: CASSSLNPNYEQYF
size: NA
V: TRBV5-1
J: TRBJ2-7
D: NA

DNA: TGTGCCAGCAGCTTACTGGGCCGCGGGACTAGCGGGAGGCGCGAGCAGTTCTTC
CDR3: CASSLLGRGTSGRREQFF
size: NA
V: TRBV7-8
J: TRBJ2-1
D: TRBD2

DNA: TGTGCCAGCTCACCAACTAGCGGACCTTACAATGAGCAGTTCTTC
CDR3: CASSPTSGPYNEQFF
size: NA
V: TRBV18
J: TRBJ2-1
D: TRBD2

DNA: TGTGCCAGCAGCCAAGAGCGGGGAGCAGATACGCAGTATTTT
CDR3: CASSQERGADTQYF
size: once
V: TRBV7-2
J: TRBJ2-3
D: TRBD2

DNA: TGCGCCAGCAGCTTGGGCGGCGGGAGGGCCAAGGTTGCAGATACGCAGTATTTT
CDR3: CASSLGGGRAKVADTQYF
size: NA
V: TRBV5-1
J: TRBJ2-3
D: TRBD2

DNA: TGTGCCAGCACCGCGGGAGGAGACTATGGCTACACCTTC
CDR3: CASTAGGDYGYTF
size: NA
V: TRBV2
J: TRBJ1-2
D: NA

DNA: TGTGCCAGCAGCAAGGACCGGGACAGAAGCAGGGCTGAAGCTTTCTTT
CDR3: CASSKDRDRSRAEAFF
size: NA
V: TRBV5-4
J: TRBJ1-1
D: TRBD1

DNA: TGTGCCAGCGCCACGACTAGCGGGGCCAATGAGCAGTTCTTC
CDR3: CASATTSGANEQFF
size: NA
V: TRBV6-4
J: TRBJ2-1
D: TRBD2

DNA: TGTGCCAGCTCACCGCCCAAGGGGGCAGGGGTTTTGACTGAAGCTTTCTTT
CDR3: CASSPPKGAGVLTEAFF
size: NA
V: TRBV18
J: TRBJ1-1
D: TRBD1

DNA: TGTGCCAGTAGTGGGGGACAGTTTAGCAATCAGCCCCAGCATTTT
CDR3: CASSGGQFSNQPQHF
size: once
V: TRBV19
J: TRBJ1-5
D: TRBD1

DNA: TGTGCCAGCAGTCCGGGACAGGGAACCTACGAGCAGTACTTC
CDR3: CASSPGQGTYEQYF
size: NA
V: TRBV28
J: TRBJ2-7
D: TRBD1

DNA: TGTGCCAGCAGCCAGGGACTAGCTTGGTACGAGCAGTACTTC
CDR3: CASSQGLAWYEQYF
size: NA
V: TRBV7-2
J: TRBJ2-7
D: TRBD2

DNA: TGTGCCAGCAGCTTAGGCCCGAGCTCCTACGAGCAGTACTTC
CDR3: CASSLGPSSYEQYF
size: NA
V: TRBV7-2
J: TRBJ2-7
D: NA

DNA: TGTGCCAGCTCACCAGAGCTCGACGGGGAGCAGTTCTTC
CDR3: CASSPELDGEQFF
size: NA
V: TRBV18
J: TRBJ2-1
D: NA

DNA: TGTGCCAGCAGCTGGGCTGTTCGGGGGGCCCCGGATACGCAGTATTTT
CDR3: CASSWAVRGAPDTQYF
size: NA
V: TRBV7-2
J: TRBJ2-3
D: NA

DNA: TGTGCCAGCAGTCCAACAATAACCCCGACAGGGTACTCTGGAAACACCATATATTTT
CDR3: CASSPTITPTGYSGNTIYF
size: once
V: TRBV27
J: TRBJ1-3
D: TRBD1

DNA: TGTGCCTGGAGCACCCCGGGACAGGGGAGTGAAAAACTGTTTTTT
CDR3: CAWSTPGQGSEKLFF
size: NA
V: TRBV30
J: TRBJ1-4
D: TRBD1

DNA: TGTGCCAGCTGCTGGGGCGGTAATAGCGGGAGTAGAGGCTACAATGAGCAGTTCTTC
CDR3: CASCWGGNSGSRGYNEQFF
size: NA
V: TRBV21-1
J: TRBJ2-1
D: NA

DNA: TGTGCCAGCTCCGGACTAGCGGGTATCTCCTACAATGAGCAGTTCTTC
CDR3: CASSGLAGISYNEQFF
size: NA
V: TRBV18
J: TRBJ2-1
D: TRBD2

DNA: TGTGCCAGCACCCCTATAGCCGGTCCTTCCTACAATGAGCAGTTCTTC
CDR3: CASTPIAGPSYNEQFF
size: NA
V: TRBV2
J: TRBJ2-1
D: NA

DNA: TGTGCCAGCAGCTTTTTCATTAGTAGTGCGTCATACAATGAGCAGTTCTTC
CDR3: CASSFFISSASYNEQFF
size: NA
V: TRBV5-6
J: TRBJ2-1
D: NA

DNA: TGTGCCAGCAGCCAAGATCTCTCGGGTCGCGACGAGCAGTACTTC
CDR3: CASSQDLSGRDEQYF
size: NA
V: TRBV4-2
J: TRBJ2-7
D: NA

DNA: TGTGCCAGCAGTTTCGCCGACAGGGGGTATTCACCCCTCCACTTT
CDR3: CASSFADRGYSPLHF
size: NA
V: TRBV27
J: TRBJ1-6
D: TRBD1

DNA: TGTGCCAGCAGCTTGGTAGACAGGGGCACTGAAGCTTTCTTT
CDR3: CASSLVDRGTEAFF
size: NA
V: TRBV5-8
J: TRBJ1-1
D: TRBD1

DNA: TGTGCCAGCAGCGCCCGCCTTGGGGCCGAGCAGTACTTC
CDR3: CASSARLGAEQYF
size: NA
V: TRBV5-4
J: TRBJ2-7
D: NA